This passage covers 32 T cell receptor beta chains from one sample sequenced in a study of blood T cell repertoires in COVID-19. Clones were read by immunoSEQ multiplex PCR, and TCRdb kept only the in-frame ones, dropping some. The sample lists about 240,000 clones, over 80% seen once, with just over 2.5% in the top ten. Sequencing used PBMCs or T cells enriched from blood (not recorded which). These receptors were taken from a woman aged 30 to 39 with acute COVID-19.

The chain employs TRBV4-3 and TRBJ1-1; D ambiguous. The CDR3 is 15 residues long. V was pared by 2 bases and J by 4 bases, with 14 bases between. Germline V gives CDR1 LGHNA, CDR2 YSLEER. Here the CDR3 reads CASSQQPGGSTEAFF. The CDR3 coding sequence is TGCGCCAGCAGCCAACAGCCAGGTGGGAGCACTGAAGCTTTCTTT.

The V call is TRBV27, the J call TRBJ2-5, with TRBD2 matching over 8 bases. Germline CDR1 MNHEY, CDR2 SMNVEV (reference sequence). This CDR3 spans 17 amino acids. V trimming: 0 bases; J trimming: 6 bases; junction bases outside the gene matches: 12. The CDR3 nucleotides read TGTGCCAGCAGTTTATCTAGCGGGGCCGAATCAAGCCAGACCCAGTACTTC. Protein sequence: CASSLSSGAESSQTQYF.

The V gene is TRBV5-3, the J gene TRBJ1-1, with D possibly matching TRBD1 (6 bases). TRBV5-3 is classed as an ORF, of uncertain function. The CDR3 is 15 residues long. Trimming stripped 0 bases from V and 1 base from J, with 10 bases between. CDR3 in DNA: TGTGCCAGAAGCTTGGGTGGGGGCCCGAACACTGAAGCTTTCTTT. Translation gives CARSLGGGPNTEAFF.

This clone was recorded a few times. This chain joins TRBV10-3 and TRBJ1-2, with 9 bases aligning to TRBD1. Germline CDR1 and CDR2: ENHRY and SYGVKD. J lost 3 bases, V lost 0 bases, and 5 bases had no gene match. This CDR3 is built from 16 residues. This chain's CDR3 is CAISESWDRDDYGYTF. The CDR3 coding sequence is TGTGCCATCAGTGAGTCTTGGGACAGGGATGACTATGGCTACACCTTC.

This chain connects TRBV13 to TRBJ1-1; D possibly corresponds to TRBD1 (6 bases). The CDR3 consists of 15 residues. V dropped 5 bases and J dropped 1 base, with 14 bases sitting between them. Germline lookup yields CDR1 PRHDT and CDR2 FYEKMQ (reference sequence). CDR3 amino acids: CASSPNPTGNTEAFF. For the CDR3, the DNA is TGTGCCAGCAGCCCAAACCCGACAGGGAACACTGAAGCTTTCTTT.

The V gene is TRBV4-1, the J gene TRBJ1-5, with a weak D call TRBD1 (5 bases). Trimming removed 0 bases at V and 5 bases at J, with 11 bases between. This CDR3 has 15 amino acids. CDR1 and CDR2 from the germline V gene are MGHRA and YSYEKL. CDR3 residues: CASSQDDRSHQPQHF. The CDR3 bases are TGCGCCAGCAGCCAAGATGACAGATCGCATCAGCCCCAGCATTTT.

J is TRBJ2-7 and V is TRBV11-2, with D tentatively TRBD1 (5 bases). Trimming stripped 1 base from V and 3 bases from J, with 10 bases between. The CDR3 spans 14 residues. Germline CDR1 SGHAT, CDR2 FQNNGV. CDR3 sequence: CASSLGTTLYEQYF. The CDR3 DNA reads as TGTGCCAGCAGCTTAGGGACAACCCTCTACGAGCAGTACTTC. Variable domain in full (rest from reference TRBV11-2 and TRBJ2-7): EAGVAQSPRYKIIEKRQSVAFWCNPISGHATLYWYQQILGQGPKLLIQFQNNGVVDDSQLPKDRFSAERLKGVDSTLKIQPAKLEDSAVYLCASSLGTTLYEQYFGPGTRLTVT.

This clone was detected only once. This chain links TRBV7-8 with TRBJ2-2; D is unresolved. This CDR3 has 13 residues. CDR1 SGHVS and CDR2 FQNEAQ come from the germline V gene. Trimming shortened V by 5 bases and J by 3 bases, and 7 bases separated the two germline ends. DNA for the CDR3: TGTGCCAGCAGCCCTTCGTACACCGGGGAGCTGTTTTTT. Its protein product is CASSPSYTGELFF.

The chain has TRBV11-2 and TRBJ2-1, with TRBD1 identical over 7 bases. V was pared by 7 bases and J by 7 bases, with 7 bases of the junction left unmatched. The germline CDR1 and CDR2 sequences are SGHAT and FQNNGV. The CDR3 covers 13 residues. CDR3 region: CASTETGVNEQFF. CDR3 DNA: TGTGCCAGCACCGAAACAGGGGTGAATGAGCAGTTCTTC.

The V call is TRBV20-1, the J call TRBJ2-7; D remains ambiguous. Germline V lookup: CDR1 DFQATT, CDR2 SNEGSKA (reference sequence). The CDR3 sequence is 15 residues long. V shed 3 bases and J shed 5 bases, with 20 bases lying between them. For the CDR3, the DNA is TGCAGTGCTAGTCCCAGATCCCCTGAAGGAGACGAGCAGTACTTC. Its translation is CSASPRSPEGDEQYF.

V gene TRBV5-4 combines with J gene TRBJ1-1, with D possibly TRBD1 on 6 matching bases. Per germline, CDR1 SGHNT and CDR2 YYREEE (reference sequence). Trimming took off 2 bases at V and 2 bases at J, with 16 bases between the two ends. The CDR3 is 16 amino acids. The CDR3 loop reads CASSFGPRGGNTEAFF. Here the CDR3 DNA reads TGTGCCAGCAGCTTCGGGCCCCGAGGGGGAAACACTGAAGCTTTCTTT.

The genes are TRBV5-1 and TRBJ2-2, with 8 bases matching TRBD2. The CDR3 contains 15 residues. V shed 5 bases, J shed 5 bases, and the junction held 8 bases outside the gene matches. Per germline, CDR1 SGHRS and CDR2 YFSETQ. In DNA, the CDR3 is TGCGCCAGCAGGGACGGGACTAGAAGTACCGGGGAGCTGTTTTTT. This sequence encodes CASRDGTRSTGELFF.

The V and J genes are TRBV5-1 and TRBJ2-3; TRBD2 is a possible D gene (6 bases). V was clipped by 1 base and J by 2 bases, with 11 bases between them. Looked up from germline, CDR1 is SGHRS and CDR2 is YFSETQ. CDR3 length: 15 residues. The CDR3 is CASSLRPSDTDTQYF. The CDR3 coding sequence is TGCGCCAGCAGCTTGAGGCCTAGCGACACAGATACGCAGTATTTT.

This chain joins TRBV27 and TRBJ1-1; D remains unclear. The germline gives CDR1 MNHEY, CDR2 SMNVEV (reference sequence). The CDR3 is 12 residues long. The ends were cut back, 5 bases at V and 8 bases at J, with 12 bases in the middle. CDR3 region: CASSPTGSEAFF. The CDR3 DNA is TGTGCCAGCAGTCCCACGGGGTCGGAAGCTTTCTTT.

The V gene is TRBV12-3 or TRBV12-4, the J gene TRBJ1-5; D is unresolved. The germline V and J ends were trimmed by 0 bases and 6 bases, with 6 bases remaining between them. This CDR3 has 13 amino acids. The CDR3 sequence is CASSLAGSQPQHF. The CDR3 DNA reads as TGTGCCAGCAGTTTAGCGGGGAGTCAGCCCCAGCATTTT.

CDR3 nucleotides: TGTGCCAGCAGCCCCCGGGACAGGTATGATGGCTACACCTTC. It is translated as CASSPRDRYDGYTF. The chain employs TRBV7-9 and TRBJ1-2, with 8 bases that match TRBD1. The length of the CDR3 is 14 residues. V was clipped by 5 bases and J by 6 bases; unmatched bases: 8. The germline V gene has CDR1 SEHNR and CDR2 FQNEAQ (reference sequence).

The J gene is TRBJ1-5, the V gene TRBV5-5; tentative D call: TRBD1 (5 bases). CDR1 SGHKS and CDR2 YYEKEE come from the germline V gene (reference sequence). This CDR3 spans 15 amino acids. Deletions cut 0 bases from V and 9 bases from J, with 16 bases between. The CDR3 spells CASSLDPGPSVPQHF. The DNA for the CDR3 is TGTGCCAGCAGCTTGGATCCAGGGCCGAGTGTGCCCCAGCATTTT.

This sequence joins TRBV7-2 and TRBJ2-3, with no clear D. CDR3 length: 14 amino acids. CDR1 is SGHTA and CDR2 is FQGNSA in the germline V gene. The V and J ends lost 1 base and 2 bases respectively, with 7 bases between them. The CDR3 region has the DNA TGTGCCAGCAGCTTAGGACTGTACACAGATACGCAGTATTTT. Protein sequence: CASSLGLYTDTQYF.

This chain joins TRBV6-5 and TRBJ1-4, with D uncertain. This CDR3 has 15 amino acids. Germline V lookup: CDR1 MNHEY, CDR2 SVGAGI. V lost 5 bases to trimming and J lost 7 bases, with 17 bases between them. CDR3 region: CASSPPPRGSEKLFF. CDR3 DNA: TGTGCCAGCAGTCCTCCGCCCCGAGGGAGTGAAAAACTGTTTTTT.

V is TRBV2 and J is TRBJ2-1; unclear D gene. The V end was cut by 3 bases, the J end by 8 bases, with 20 bases between. Germline CDR1 SNHLY, CDR2 FYNNEI. This CDR3 has 16 residues. CDR3 amino acids: CASSERILGQWDEQFF. The CDR3 coding sequence is TGTGCCAGCAGTGAGAGGATACTTGGTCAGTGGGATGAGCAGTTCTTC.

V and J are TRBV2 and TRBJ2-3; 7 bases align to TRBD1. CDR1 and CDR2 (germline): SNHLY, FYNNEI. The CDR3 runs 14 residues. V was pared by 6 bases and J by 4 bases, with 7 bases of the junction left unmatched. The CDR3 nucleotides are TGTGCCAGCAGGGAACAGGGGAGCGCAGATACGCAGTATTTT. It encodes CASREQGSADTQYF.

Notes on this clone: The same CDR3 also results from other DNA sequences found in this sample. The V gene is TRBV2, the J gene TRBJ1-5, with D perhaps TRBD1 (6 bases). This CDR3 comprises 14 residues. CDR1 and CDR2 from the germline V gene are SNHLY and FYNNEI. Between the trimmed V and J ends, which lost 4 bases and 4 bases, there was a span of 11 bases. The CDR3 DNA is TGTGCCAGCAGTGCGGACAGTTTTAATCAGCCCCAGCATTTT. Residues: CASSADSFNQPQHF.

V usage is TRBV28 and J usage is TRBJ1-1; 7 bases line up with TRBD1. The V and J ends lost 5 bases and 2 bases, in that order; junction bases with no gene match: 2. The CDR3 has 13 amino acids. Germline lookup yields CDR1 MDHEN and CDR2 SYDVKM. This chain's CDR3 is CASSNRGNTEAFF. CDR3 bases: TGTGCCAGCAGTAACAGGGGAAACACTGAAGCTTTCTTT.

This clone was counted a single time. The V gene is TRBV28, the J gene TRBJ1-1, with 8 bases lining up with TRBD1. This CDR3 contains 14 residues. With 7 bases clipped from V and 3 bases from J, the junction kept 7 bases outside the gene matches. Germline V gene data show CDR1 as MDHEN and CDR2 as SYDVKM. CDR3 coding DNA: TGTGCCAGCACCCCAGGGGGCGGATACACTGAAGCTTTCTTT. This encodes CASTPGGGYTEAFF.

The V and J genes are TRBV6-6 and TRBJ2-3, with 12 nucleotides matching TRBD1. J lost 5 bases, V lost 5 bases, and 8 bases had no gene match. The CDR3 loop spans 16 amino acids. Germline V gene lookup returns CDR1 MNHNY and CDR2 SVGAGI (reference sequence). CDR3 sequence: CASSPLGQGAEDTQYF. In DNA, the CDR3 is TGTGCCAGCAGTCCACTGGGACAGGGGGCAGAAGATACGCAGTATTTT.

The chain uses TRBV11-2 and TRBJ1-6; D is ambiguous. Germline assignment: CDR1 SGHAT and CDR2 FQNNGV. Trimming removed 0 bases at V and 7 bases at J, with 4 bases between. The CDR3 loop spans 13 amino acids. In DNA form, the CDR3 reads TGTGCCAGCAGCTTAGACAGAAATTCACCCCTCCACTTT. This encodes CASSLDRNSPLHF.

The chain recombines TRBV5-1 with TRBJ2-2; 11 bases align to TRBD2. V lost 1 base and J lost 5; bases outside the gene matches: 7. Germline-derived CDR1 and CDR2 are SGHRS and YFSETQ. CDR3 length equals 17 residues. CDR3 DNA: TGCGCCAGCAGCTTGAGACTAGCGGGGCGGGAAACCGGGGAGCTGTTTTTT. Its protein product is CASSLRLAGRETGELFF.

This clone occurred once. V usage is TRBV13 and J usage is TRBJ1-1; the D gene is possibly TRBD1 (5 bases). Germline assignment: CDR1 PRHDT and CDR2 FYEKMQ (reference sequence). The CDR3 loop spans 13 amino acids. Trimming pared 4 bases from V and 3 bases from J, leaving 9 bases between. CDR3 DNA: TGTGCCAGCAGCTGGCGACAGTACACTGAAGCTTTCTTT. Protein: CASSWRQYTEAFF.

This clone is categorized as medium-sized (0.01 to 0.1%). The V gene is TRBV6-4, the J gene TRBJ2-7; 11 nucleotides match TRBD2. Germline CDR1 reads MRHNA; CDR2 reads SNTAGT. The CDR3 is made up of 15 amino acids. V was pared by 6 bases and J by 0 bases, with 4 bases of the junction left unmatched. The CDR3 DNA sequence: TGTGCCAGCAGCTTAACTAGCGGGAGCTCCTACGAGCAGTACTTC. It translates to CASSLTSGSSYEQYF.

The rearrangement links TRBV9 to TRBJ2-2, with 8 positions matching TRBD1. CDR1 is SGDLS, CDR2 YYNGEE, per germline. There are 16 residues in the CDR3. V shed 2 bases and J 3 bases; nucleotides not matched to a gene: 6. In DNA, the CDR3 is TGTGCCAGCAGCGTCAGGGGGCAATGGGACACCGGGGAGCTGTTTTTT. Residues: CASSVRGQWDTGELFF.

The V gene is TRBV29-1, the J gene TRBJ2-5, with D hard to call. This CDR3 spans 11 amino acids. With 6 bases removed from V and 3 bases from J, the gap between germline ends came to 8 bases. Germline CDR1 is SQVTM and CDR2 is ANQGSEA. The CDR3 DNA reads TGCAGCGTCCCTACAGAAGAGACCCAGTACTTC. Translating it yields CSVPTEETQYF.

This CDR3 is CATGTGGPGNGYTF. CDR3 nucleotide sequence: TGTGCCACAGGGACCGGAGGGCCGGGGAATGGCTACACCTTC. The chain recombines TRBV19 with TRBJ1-2, with D possibly matching TRBD1 (5 bases). V lost 10 bases, J lost 6 bases, and 21 bases lay in between. The CDR3 totals 14 residues. Germline V gives CDR1 LNHDA, CDR2 SQIVND (reference sequence).